The present TCR beta chain was sequenced within a study of blood T cell repertoires in COVID-19. Study-level information: Sample material is recorded as cDNA or gDNA derived from T cells, B-cell-depleted T cells, or PBMCs.

The data were produced by immunoSEQ multiplex PCR, yet TCRdb's version contains in-frame clones alone and is incomplete. In the table there are 180,000 or so clones, approximately 88% of which are singletons. This CDR3 is 15 amino acids long. Germline assignment: CDR1 SGHAT and CDR2 FQNNGV. The junction had 4 bases not matched to a gene; V was cut back by 5 bases and J by 0 bases. Material: peripheral blood. The sequence derives from a woman in her thirties or forties with COVID-19, enrolled during active disease. The J gene is TRBJ1-5, the V gene TRBV11-2; TRBD1 aligns across 7 bases. CDR3 in DNA: TGTGCCAGCAGCGCCGGGACAGATAGCAATCAGCCCCAGCATTTT. This codes for CASSAGTDSNQPQHF.